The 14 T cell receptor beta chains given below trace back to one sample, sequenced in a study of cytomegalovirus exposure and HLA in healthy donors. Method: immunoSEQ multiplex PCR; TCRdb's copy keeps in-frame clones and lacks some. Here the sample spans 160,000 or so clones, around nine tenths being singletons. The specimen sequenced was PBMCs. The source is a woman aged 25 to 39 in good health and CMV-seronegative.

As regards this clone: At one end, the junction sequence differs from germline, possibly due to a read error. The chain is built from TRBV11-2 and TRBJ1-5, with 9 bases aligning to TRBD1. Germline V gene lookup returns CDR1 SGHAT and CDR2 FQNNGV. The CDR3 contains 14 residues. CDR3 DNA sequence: TGTGCCAGCAGCTCTGGGACAGGGAATCGGCCCCAGCATTTT. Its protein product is CASSSGTGNRPQHF. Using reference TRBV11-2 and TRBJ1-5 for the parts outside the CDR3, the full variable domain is EAGVAQSPRYKIIEKRQSVAFWCNPISGHATLYWYQQILGQGPKLLIQFQNNGVVDDSQLPKDRFSAERLKGVDSTLKIQPAKLEDSAVYLCASSSGTGNRPQHFGDGTRLSIL.

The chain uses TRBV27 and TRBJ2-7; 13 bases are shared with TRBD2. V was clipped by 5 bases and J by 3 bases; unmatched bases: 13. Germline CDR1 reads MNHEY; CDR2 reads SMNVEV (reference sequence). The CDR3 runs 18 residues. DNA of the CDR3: TGTGCCAGCAGTACGGGACTAGCGGGACCTTTGGTAAGCTACGAGCAGTACTTC. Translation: CASSTGLAGPLVSYEQYF.

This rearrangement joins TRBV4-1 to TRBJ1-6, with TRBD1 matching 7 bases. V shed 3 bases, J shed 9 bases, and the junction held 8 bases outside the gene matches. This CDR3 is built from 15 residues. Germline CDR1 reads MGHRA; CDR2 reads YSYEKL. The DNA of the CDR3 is TGCGCCAGCAGCCAGCCAAGACAGGGTTTTTCACCCCTCCACTTT. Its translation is CASSQPRQGFSPLHF.

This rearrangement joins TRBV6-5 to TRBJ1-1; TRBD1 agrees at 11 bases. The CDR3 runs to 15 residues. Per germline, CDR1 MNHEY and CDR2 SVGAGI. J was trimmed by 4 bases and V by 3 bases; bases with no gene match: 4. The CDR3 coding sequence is TGTGCCAGCAGTTATTTGGGGACAGGGGGCACTGAAGCTTTCTTT. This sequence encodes CASSYLGTGGTEAFF.

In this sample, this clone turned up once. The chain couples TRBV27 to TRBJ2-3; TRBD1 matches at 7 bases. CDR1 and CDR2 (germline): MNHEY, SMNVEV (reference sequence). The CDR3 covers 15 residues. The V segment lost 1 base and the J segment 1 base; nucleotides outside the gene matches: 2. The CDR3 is CASSLFQGGTDTQYF. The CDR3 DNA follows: TGTGCCAGCAGTTTATTTCAGGGGGGCACAGATACGCAGTATTTT.

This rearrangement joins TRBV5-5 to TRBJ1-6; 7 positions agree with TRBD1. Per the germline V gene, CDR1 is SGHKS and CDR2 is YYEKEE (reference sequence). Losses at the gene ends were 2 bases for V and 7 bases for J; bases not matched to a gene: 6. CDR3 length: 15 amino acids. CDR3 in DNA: TGTGCCAGCAGCTTACCGACAGGGCAGAATTCACCCCTCCACTTT. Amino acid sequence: CASSLPTGQNSPLHF. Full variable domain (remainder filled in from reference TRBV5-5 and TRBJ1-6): DAGVTQSPTHLIKTRGQQVTLRCSPISGHKSVSWYQQVLGQGPQFIFQYYEKEERGRGNFPDRFSARQFPNYSSELNVNALLLGDSALYLCASSLPTGQNSPLHFGNGTRLTVT.

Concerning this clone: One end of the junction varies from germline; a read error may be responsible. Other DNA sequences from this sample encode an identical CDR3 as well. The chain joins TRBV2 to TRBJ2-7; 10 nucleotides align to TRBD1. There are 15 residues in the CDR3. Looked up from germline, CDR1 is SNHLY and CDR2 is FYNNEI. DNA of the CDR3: TGCGCCAGCAGTACTTTGGGACAGGGGTTTTACGAGCAGTACTTC. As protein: CASSTLGQGFYEQYF.

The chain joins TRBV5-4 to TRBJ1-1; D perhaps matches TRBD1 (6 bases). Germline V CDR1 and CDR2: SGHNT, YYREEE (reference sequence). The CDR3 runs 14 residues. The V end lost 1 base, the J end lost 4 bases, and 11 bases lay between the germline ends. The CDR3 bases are TGTGCCAGCAGCTTGACAGGGAGCATCACTGAAGCTTTCTTT. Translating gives CASSLTGSITEAFF.

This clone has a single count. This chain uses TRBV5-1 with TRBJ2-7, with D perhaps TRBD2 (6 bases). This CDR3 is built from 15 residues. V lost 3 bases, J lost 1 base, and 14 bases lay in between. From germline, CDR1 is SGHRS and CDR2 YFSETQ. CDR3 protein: CASSYGRAGSYEQYF. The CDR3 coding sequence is TGCGCCAGCAGCTATGGCCGGGCGGGGTCCTACGAGCAGTACTTC.

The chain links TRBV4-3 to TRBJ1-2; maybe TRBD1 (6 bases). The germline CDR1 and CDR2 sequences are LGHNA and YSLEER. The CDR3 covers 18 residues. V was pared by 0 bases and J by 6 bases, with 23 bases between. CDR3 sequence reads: CASSQEIAQYRVRDGYTF. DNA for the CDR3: TGCGCCAGCAGCCAAGAAATTGCTCAGTACAGGGTGAGGGATGGCTACACCTTC.

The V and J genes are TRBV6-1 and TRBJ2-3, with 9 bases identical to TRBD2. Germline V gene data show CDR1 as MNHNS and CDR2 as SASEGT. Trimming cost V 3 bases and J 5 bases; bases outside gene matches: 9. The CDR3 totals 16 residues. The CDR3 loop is CASSDPSAGGRDTQYF. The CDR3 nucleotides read TGTGCCAGCAGTGACCCTTCTGCGGGGGGGCGAGATACGCAGTATTTT.

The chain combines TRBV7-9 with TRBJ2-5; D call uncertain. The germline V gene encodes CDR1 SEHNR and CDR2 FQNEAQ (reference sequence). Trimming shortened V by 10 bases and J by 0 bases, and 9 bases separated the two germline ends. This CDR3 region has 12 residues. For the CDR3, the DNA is TGTGCCACTAGTAGCTACCAAGAGACCCAGTACTTC. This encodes CATSSYQETQYF.

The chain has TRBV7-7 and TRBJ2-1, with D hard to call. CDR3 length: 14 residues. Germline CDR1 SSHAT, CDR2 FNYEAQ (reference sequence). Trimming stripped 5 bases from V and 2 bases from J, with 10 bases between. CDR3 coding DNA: TGTGCCAGCAGCCCCCGTGGCCCCTACAATGAGCAGTTCTTC. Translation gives CASSPRGPYNEQFF.

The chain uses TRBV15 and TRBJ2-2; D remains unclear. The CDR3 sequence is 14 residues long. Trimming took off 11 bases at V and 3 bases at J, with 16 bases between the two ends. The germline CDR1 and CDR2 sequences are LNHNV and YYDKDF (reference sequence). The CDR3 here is CASTPLRDTGELFF. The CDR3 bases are TGTGCCTCTACCCCATTGCGTGACACCGGGGAGCTGTTTTTT.